Listed below are T cell receptor beta chains from one sample, sequenced in a study of T cells after yellow fever vaccination. Via MiXCR, TCRdb re-called the 5' RACE reads, giving one row per CDR3 protein. This sample has approximately 330,000 distinct CDR3 sequences; 12% occur once, and the top ten carry approximately 3.4%. Sequences were derived from CD4+ T cells sorted from PBMCs, sampled 15 days after the yellow fever booster vaccination. Receptors were obtained from a man between 18 and 35 years old who received the YFV17D yellow fever vaccine. CDR3s include the opening cysteine and the closing phenylalanine or tryptophan. A D gene is named only where the DNA matches it firmly. Clone size, where shown, is once, few, many, or a class for clones that have expanded.

TRBV9	-	-	TRBJ1-5	TGTGCCAGCAGTGAGGGTCCAGGGGTCGGTCAACCCCAGCATTTT	CASSEGPGVGQPQHF
TRBV6-5	TRBD1	-	TRBJ2-1	TGTGCCAGCAGTTACTTAGGACAGGGACGGTACAATGAGCAGTTCTTC	CASSYLGQGRYNEQFF
TRBV19	-	-	TRBJ1-2	TGTGCCAGTACAAGGGACGGCGGTGGCTACACCTTC	CASTRDGGGYTF
TRBV9	TRBD1	many	TRBJ2-3	TGTGCCAGCAGCCCGCGACAGGGGCCCACAGATACGCAGTATTTT	CASSPRQGPTDTQYF
TRBV27	TRBD1	many	TRBJ2-7	TGTGCCAGCAGTTTGGGGACAGGGGGAGAGCAGTACTTC	CASSLGTGGEQYF
TRBV7-9	-	few	TRBJ2-3	TGTGCCAGCAGCATGGCTAGCGCGATAAACACAGATACGCAGTATTTT	CASSMASAINTDTQYF
TRBV5-1	-	-	TRBJ1-2	TGCGCCAGCAGCTTCACTAACTATGGCTACACCTTC	CASSFTNYGYTF
TRBV5-1	TRBD2	-	TRBJ2-5	TGCGCCAGTAAGACCGGGACTAGCGGGGGACTTCAAGAGACCCAGTACTTC	CASKTGTSGGLQETQYF
TRBV20-1	-	few	TRBJ2-6	TGCAGTGTCCCGAACTCTGGGGCCAACGTCCTGACTTTC	CSVPNSGANVLTF
TRBV27	TRBD1	few	TRBJ2-7	TGTGCCAGCAGCGGGACAGGTCCCTCCTACGAGCAGTACTTC	CASSGTGPSYEQYF
TRBV6-2/TRBV6-3	-	many	TRBJ2-3	TGTGCCAGCATCTCCGGGGGCGATACGCAGTATTTT	CASISGGDTQYF
TRBV29-1	-	many	TRBJ1-4	TGCAGCGTTGACCTCGACCGGGCCCAGAGGAAACTGTTTTTT	CSVDLDRAQRKLFF
TRBV28	-	-	TRBJ1-4	TGTGCCAGCAGTTCCCGAGGGGATAATGAAAAACTGTTTTTT	CASSSRGDNEKLFF
TRBV4-1	-	few	TRBJ2-1	TGCGCCAGCAGCCAAGTTTACTTAAACAATGAGCAGTTCTTC	CASSQVYLNNEQFF
TRBV7-9	-	-	TRBJ2-3	TGTGCCAGCAGCCCCTCACCTAGCTTTACCCCCACAGATACGCAGTATTTT	CASSPSPSFTPTDTQYF
TRBV18	-	-	TRBJ1-1	TGTGCCAGCTCACCACATGGAGGGGAGAACACTGAAGCTTTCTTT	CASSPHGGENTEAFF
TRBV5-1	-	few	TRBJ2-2	TGCGCCAGCAGCTTGTCGGGGGCCGGGGAGCTGTTTTTT	CASSLSGAGELFF
TRBV29-1	-	many	TRBJ2-5	TGCAGCGCCGGGAGACAGGGCGAGACCCAGTACTTC	CSAGRQGETQYF
TRBV11-2	-	many	TRBJ2-3	TGTGCCAGCAGCCTCACGATAGATACGCAGTATTTT	CASSLTIDTQYF
TRBV20-1	-	few	TRBJ1-2	TGCAGTGCTAGAGATCCTGTCAGGAACTATGGCTACACCTTC	CSARDPVRNYGYTF
TRBV2	-	-	TRBJ1-1	TGTGCCAGCAGTGAAAGTGTTGTAGGGCGGACTGAAGCTTTCTTT	CASSESVVGRTEAFF
TRBV9	-	-	TRBJ2-5	TGTGCCAGCAGCGTAGGAGGAAGGGTTGGCCAAGAGACCCAGCACTTC	CASSVGGRVGQETQHF
TRBV14	-	-	TRBJ2-7	TGTGCCAGCAGCCAATTGCAGGGCACCTACGAGCAGTACTTC	CASSQLQGTYEQYF
TRBV6-6	-	few	TRBJ1-2	TGTGCCAGCAGTTACCGGGACCGCAGTAATGGCTACACCTTC	CASSYRDRSNGYTF
TRBV29-1	-	many	TRBJ1-5	TGCAGCGTAGCCGTGGACGGGAAAAATCAGCCCCAGCATTTT	CSVAVDGKNQPQHF
TRBV4-3	TRBD2	-	TRBJ2-1	TGCGCCAGCAGCCAAGATTACGCGCGGGGGGCCTACGGGCCCTACAATGAGCAGTTCTTC	CASSQDYARGAYGPYNEQFF
TRBV7-9	TRBD1	-	TRBJ1-4	TGTGCCAGCAGCTCCTCACAGGGGTTAGGTGAAAAACTGTTTTTT	CASSSSQGLGEKLFF
TRBV20-1	-	-	TRBJ1-3	TGCAGTGCTAGAGATAGGCGGGTATCTGGAAACACCATATATTTT	CSARDRRVSGNTIYF
TRBV24-1	-	few	TRBJ2-1	TGTGCCACCAGTGCCCCGCAAGGGGGTGAGCAGTTCTTC	CATSAPQGGEQFF
TRBV20-1	TRBD1	few	TRBJ1-2	TGCAGTGCTAGAGGTCAGGGGGTTGACTATGGCTACACCTTC	CSARGQGVDYGYTF
TRBV7-7	TRBD1	few	TRBJ2-5	TGTGCCAGCAGCAAGGGACAGGGTGCCGAGACCCAGTACTTC	CASSKGQGAETQYF
TRBV4-1	-	few	TRBJ1-1	TGCGCCAGCCGTGCTTGGGGTATCGGTTACACTGAAGCTTTCTTT	CASRAWGIGYTEAFF
TRBV7-3	-	many	TRBJ2-3	TGTGCCAGCAGCTTAAAGGTCCAGCCAGATACGCAGTATTTT	CASSLKVQPDTQYF
TRBV6-5	-	few	TRBJ1-5	TGTGCCAGCAGCGCCAGAGAGAAACAGCCCCAGCATTTT	CASSAREKQPQHF
TRBV7-2	-	few	TRBJ2-5	TGTGCCAGCAGCCCGAGGGCCGCCGGGGAGACCCAGTACTTC	CASSPRAAGETQYF
TRBV5-6	-	many	TRBJ2-7	TGTGCCAGCAGCTTGGACAGAGCCTACGAGCAGTACTTC	CASSLDRAYEQYF
TRBV6-2/TRBV6-3	TRBD2	-	TRBJ2-3	TGTGCCAGCAGTTACCGACTAGCGGGGGGACGAGATACGCAGTATTTT	CASSYRLAGGRDTQYF